This entry concerns a single T cell receptor (beta chain). Its antigen remains unknown. Bulk tissue was left unsorted, and RNA and DNA were co-extracted from 20-30 mg of it. Primary liver carcinomas in the patients were surgically resected. The data are from a study of tumor-infiltrating lymphocytes in primary liver carcinoma. Study background: Yields of productive TCRbeta reads ranged from roughly 3.5 to 7.5 million per sample and were similar across tissue types. Study results and limitations: Only about 7.5-25% of top clones were detected in all five tumor regions. Tumor specimens were characterized by a significantly higher top-250-clone fraction than blood (p = 0.039).

The template, approximately 500 ng total RNA, yielded TCR beta cDNA made with a constant-region primer. Libraries covering TCR beta were generated through three nested multiplex PCR rounds (using a slightly modified ARM-PCR). In TCRdb, the multiplex PCR reads were re-called with MiXCR into one record per CDR3 protein. The data contain approximately 190,000 distinct CDR3 sequences, around four fifths of them singletons. The sequenced sample consisted of tumor tissue from primary liver carcinoma. The sequence was obtained from a man aged 35-49 years with primary liver carcinoma and hepatitis B virus infection.

This chain's CDR3 is CASRHHGEQYF. The CDR3 region has the DNA TGCGCCAGTCGTCACCACGGGGAGCAGTACTTC. The chain couples TRBV10-2 to TRBJ2-7; D unclear. From germline, CDR1 is WSHSY and CDR2 SAAADI. V was shortened by 9 bases and J by 7 bases, with 13 bases between the two germline ends. The CDR3 is 11 residues long.